This T cell receptor beta chain stems from a study of identifying expanded T cells in peripheral blood. Study results and caveats: Roughly 1.2 clones differed between technical replicates, versus approximately 17 and 20 over time. Variance in clone template counts between roughly 2-week samples significantly increased with total template count across all healthy donors.

TCRdb's table, derived via immunoSEQ multiplex PCR, lists solely in-frame clones and lacks some. The sample records approximately 85,000 clones, just under 85% being singletons. V was trimmed by 3 bases and J by 4 bases, leaving 15 bases between them. The CDR3 sequence is 15 residues long. Germline V gene lookup returns CDR1 MRHNA and CDR2 SNTAGT. No infections or other immune events were documented during collection. A remark on this clone: The antigen is undetermined.

Material for sequencing was blood. The chain recombines TRBV6-4 with TRBJ1-1; D ambiguous. This sequence originates from a person between 18 and 75 years old in good health. The CDR3 sequence: CASSEGSGVGTEAFF. As DNA, the CDR3 is TGTGCCAGCAGTGAAGGAAGCGGGGTAGGCACTGAAGCTTTCTTT.